In this sample, the clone carrying this T cell receptor beta chain turned up many times. No antigen is known for it. Preparation of the TCRbeta library involved a method that used unique molecular identifiers. TCRdb itself ran the PCR reads through MiXCR, one entry per CDR3 protein. The sample yields about 280,000 distinct CDR3 sequences, around 10% seen once. CDR3 length: 14 amino acids. V was trimmed by 3 bases and J by 1 base, leaving 10 bases between them. Germline values: CDR1 DFQATT, CDR2 SNEGSKA (reference sequence). This specimen belongs to a study of T-cell reconstitution after alpha-beta-depleted transplantation in children. Study-level findings and limits: When one year had passed after transplant, most T-cell counts and diversity came from newly produced T cells.

This receptor was obtained from a male patient between 2 and 10 years old who had a stem cell transplant for chronic granulomatous disease, so the T cells may come from the graft donor. The rearrangement joins TRBV20-1 to TRBJ2-1; D may be TRBD1 or TRBD2 (5 bases each). Sequenced here: peripheral blood, sampled 180 days after TCRalphabeta/CD19-depleted stem cell transplant. CDR3 region: CSARDEGSYNEQFF. The CDR3 DNA reads as TGCAGTGCTAGGGATGAGGGGTCCTACAATGAGCAGTTCTTC.